These T cell receptor beta chains were read from a single sample in a study of blood T cells in healthy people across ages. From the 5' RACE reads, TCRdb called clonotypes with MiXCR, one entry per CDR3 protein. Of approximately 850,000 distinct CDR3 sequences in the sample, more than 40% were seen once. Sequences were obtained from blood. Every receptor here comes from a man between 60 and 75 years old in good health. Both conserved end residues are part of each CDR3. The D gene is left open where the match is weak. Rows may omit the clone size; those that give it use once, few, many or a size class.

D gene,V gene,J gene,clone size,CDR3 DNA,CDR3 protein
TRBD1,TRBV19,TRBJ1-1,.,TGTGCCAGTAGTGCTACAGGGGGCATATCTGAAGCTTTCTTT,CASSATGGISEAFF
TRBD2,TRBV20-1,TRBJ2-7,.,TGCAGTGGACTAGCGGGGGCCTACGAGCAGTACTTC,CSGLAGAYEQYF
.,TRBV25-1,TRBJ1-2,.,TGTGCCAGCAGTGAGATTCAGGGTGCACGGGGCTACACCTTC,CASSEIQGARGYTF
TRBD1,TRBV10-3,TRBJ1-1,.,TGTGCCATCAAAGGGACAGCGAACACTGAAGCTTTCTTT,CAIKGTANTEAFF
.,TRBV13,TRBJ2-3,.,TGTGCCAGCAGCCCCAATGGGGGGGGCAGCACAGATACGCAGTATTTT,CASSPNGGGSTDTQYF
TRBD1,TRBV6-6,TRBJ2-7,once,TGTGCCTGCAGCGACAGGGGACCCTACGAGCAGTACTTC,CACSDRGPYEQYF
TRBD2,TRBV3-1,TRBJ2-5,.,TGTGCCAGCAGCCCTTTAGCGGGGGGATCCCAAGAGACCCAGTACTTC,CASSPLAGGSQETQYF
.,TRBV10-3,TRBJ1-1,.,TGTGTCATCGGTGAGTACGTGGGAATCACTGAAGCTTTCTTT,CVIGEYVGITEAFF
TRBD2,TRBV20-1,TRBJ2-5,.,TGCAGTGCTCCCGGAGGGGGTGCTAGCGGGGGAGGAGAGACCCAGTACTTC,CSAPGGGASGGGETQYF
.,TRBV28,TRBJ2-7,.,TGTGCCAGCAGTCCCCTTGGGACACCCAAGGCGTACAATGAGCAGTACTTC,CASSPLGTPKAYNEQYF
.,TRBV4-3,TRBJ1-2,few,TGCGCCAGCAGCCAAGATACAGGGACCTATGGCTACACCTTC,CASSQDTGTYGYTF
.,TRBV12-3/TRBV12-4,TRBJ1-6,.,TGTGCCAGCAGTTCAGGCCTTCATAATTCACCCCTCCACTTT,CASSSGLHNSPLHF
TRBD1,TRBV7-9,TRBJ2-1,.,TGTGCCAGCAGCCCCACAGGGGAAGAGCAGTTCTTC,CASSPTGEEQFF
.,TRBV12-3/TRBV12-4,TRBJ2-7,.,TGTGCCAGCAAGATACAGGGAAAAGGCCAGTACTTC,CASKIQGKGQYF
TRBD2,TRBV7-3,TRBJ2-1,.,TGTGCCAGCAGCTCCGAGACTAGCGGGGGGGCGGGTGAGCAGTTCTTC,CASSSETSGGAGEQFF
TRBD1,TRBV6-6,TRBJ2-1,once,TGTGCCAGCAGAAAAACCGGGACAGACTACAATGAGCAGTTCTTC,CASRKTGTDYNEQFF
.,TRBV15,TRBJ2-5,few,TGTGCCACCAGCAGAGATCCGGGGGTTCAAGAGACCCAGTACTTC,CATSRDPGVQETQYF
TRBD1,TRBV19,TRBJ2-5,.,TGTGCCAGTAGCAGGACAGGTTCCTCACCTGTGGGAGAGACCCAGTACTTC,CASSRTGSSPVGETQYF
.,TRBV12-3/TRBV12-4,TRBJ2-1,.,TGTGCCAGCAGTTTTACTAGACATGAGCAGTTCTTC,CASSFTRHEQFF
.,TRBV6-2/TRBV6-3,TRBJ2-3,.,TGTGCCAGCACTCCTTACAGGGCAACTAGCACAGATACGCAGTATTTT,CASTPYRATSTDTQYF
.,TRBV2,TRBJ2-5,few,TGTGCCAGCAGTGAAACGGGACTGACACAAGAGACCCAGTACTTC,CASSETGLTQETQYF
TRBD2,TRBV7-9,TRBJ2-5,few,TGTGCCAGCAGCTTAGGGTCTAGCGGGGGAACCAAAGAGACCCAGTACTTC,CASSLGSSGGTKETQYF